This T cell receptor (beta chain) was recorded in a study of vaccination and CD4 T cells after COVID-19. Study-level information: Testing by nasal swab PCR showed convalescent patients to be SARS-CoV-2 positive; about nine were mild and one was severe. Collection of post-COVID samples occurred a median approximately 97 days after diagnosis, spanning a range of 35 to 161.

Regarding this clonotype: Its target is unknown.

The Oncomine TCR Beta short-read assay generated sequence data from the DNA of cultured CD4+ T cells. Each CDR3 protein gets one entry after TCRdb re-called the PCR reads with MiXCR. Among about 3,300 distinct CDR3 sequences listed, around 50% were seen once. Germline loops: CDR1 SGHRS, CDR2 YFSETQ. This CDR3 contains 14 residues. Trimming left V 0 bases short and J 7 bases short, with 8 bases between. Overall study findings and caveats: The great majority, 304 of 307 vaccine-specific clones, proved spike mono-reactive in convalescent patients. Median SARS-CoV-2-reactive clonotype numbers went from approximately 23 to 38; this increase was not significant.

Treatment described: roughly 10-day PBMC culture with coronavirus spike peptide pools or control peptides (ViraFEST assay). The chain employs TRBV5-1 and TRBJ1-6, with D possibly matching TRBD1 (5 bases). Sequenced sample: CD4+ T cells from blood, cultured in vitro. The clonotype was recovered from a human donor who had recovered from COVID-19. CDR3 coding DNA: TGCGCCAGCAGCTTGGATCCAGGGAATTCACCCCTCCACTTT. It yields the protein CASSLDPGNSPLHF.